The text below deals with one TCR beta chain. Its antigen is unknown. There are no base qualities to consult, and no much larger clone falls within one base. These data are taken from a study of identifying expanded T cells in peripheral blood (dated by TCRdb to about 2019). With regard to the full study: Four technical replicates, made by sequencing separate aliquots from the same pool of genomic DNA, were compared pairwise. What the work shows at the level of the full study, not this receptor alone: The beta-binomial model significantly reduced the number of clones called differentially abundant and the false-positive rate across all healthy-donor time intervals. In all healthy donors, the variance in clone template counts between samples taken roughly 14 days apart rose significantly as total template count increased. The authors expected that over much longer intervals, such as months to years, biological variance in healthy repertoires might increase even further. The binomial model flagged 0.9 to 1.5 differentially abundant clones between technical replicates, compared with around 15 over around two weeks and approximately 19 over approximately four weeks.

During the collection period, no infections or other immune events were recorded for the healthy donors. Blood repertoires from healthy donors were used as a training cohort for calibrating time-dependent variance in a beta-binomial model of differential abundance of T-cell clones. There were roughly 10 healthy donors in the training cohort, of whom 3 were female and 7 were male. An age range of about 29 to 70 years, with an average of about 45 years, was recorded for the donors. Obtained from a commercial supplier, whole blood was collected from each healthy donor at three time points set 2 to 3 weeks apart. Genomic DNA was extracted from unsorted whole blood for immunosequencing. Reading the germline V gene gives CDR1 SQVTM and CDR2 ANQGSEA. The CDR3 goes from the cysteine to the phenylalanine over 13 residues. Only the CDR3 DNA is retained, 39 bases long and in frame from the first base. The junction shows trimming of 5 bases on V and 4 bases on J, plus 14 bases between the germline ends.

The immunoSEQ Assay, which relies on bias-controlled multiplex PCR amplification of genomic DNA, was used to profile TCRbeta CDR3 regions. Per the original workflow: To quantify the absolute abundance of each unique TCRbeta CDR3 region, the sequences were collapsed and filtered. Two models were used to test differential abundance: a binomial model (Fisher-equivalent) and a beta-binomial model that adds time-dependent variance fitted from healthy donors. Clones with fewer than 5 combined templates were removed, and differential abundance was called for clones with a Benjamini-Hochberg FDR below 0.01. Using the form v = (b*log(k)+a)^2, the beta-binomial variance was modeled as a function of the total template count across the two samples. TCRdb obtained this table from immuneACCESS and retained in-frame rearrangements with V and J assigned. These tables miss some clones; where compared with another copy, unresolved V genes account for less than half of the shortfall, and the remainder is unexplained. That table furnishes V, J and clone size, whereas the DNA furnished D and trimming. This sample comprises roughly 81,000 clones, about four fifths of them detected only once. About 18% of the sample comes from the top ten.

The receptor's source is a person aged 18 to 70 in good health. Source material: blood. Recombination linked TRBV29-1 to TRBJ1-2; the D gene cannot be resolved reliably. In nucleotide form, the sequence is TGCAGCGTTTTGTCTGGGGAAGCCTATGGCTACACCTTC. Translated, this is CSVLSGEAYGYTF.